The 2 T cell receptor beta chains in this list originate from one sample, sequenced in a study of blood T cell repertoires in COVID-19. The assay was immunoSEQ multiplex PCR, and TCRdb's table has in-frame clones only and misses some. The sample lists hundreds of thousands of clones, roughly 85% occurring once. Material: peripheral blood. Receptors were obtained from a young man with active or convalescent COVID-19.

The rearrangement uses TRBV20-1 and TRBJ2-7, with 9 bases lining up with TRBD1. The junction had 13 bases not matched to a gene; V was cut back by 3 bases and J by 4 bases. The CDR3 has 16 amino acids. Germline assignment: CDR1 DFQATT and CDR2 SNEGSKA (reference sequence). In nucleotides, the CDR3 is TGCAGTGCTAGTACGAGGGGGGGACAGGGCTGGTACGAGCAGTACTTC. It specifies CSASTRGGQGWYEQYF.

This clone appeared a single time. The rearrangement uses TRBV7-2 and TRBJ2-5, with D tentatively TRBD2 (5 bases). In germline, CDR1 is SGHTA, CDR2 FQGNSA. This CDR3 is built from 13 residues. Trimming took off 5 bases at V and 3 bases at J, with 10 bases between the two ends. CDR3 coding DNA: TGTGCCAGCAGCGGACTGGTAAAAGAGACCCAGTACTTC. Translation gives CASSGLVKETQYF.